This T cell receptor (beta chain) was captured by sequencing in a study of immune evolution from preneoplasia to lung adenocarcinoma (dated by TCRdb to about 2021). In the study overall: The study combined immune gene expression, TCR sequencing and multiplex immunofluorescence to profile immune contexture across lung adenocarcinoma precursors and invasive adenocarcinoma. Resected precursor lesions (AAH, AIS, MIA) and invasive adenocarcinomas were each compared against paired morphologically normal lung tissue. Sample size was based on specimen availability rather than a prior power calculation. The immune data were combined with whole exome sequencing and methylation data from the same cohort of nodules. A total of 40 to 60 patients with pulmonary nodules who underwent surgical resection were included in the overall cohort. TCR sequencing data were obtained from about 49 patients. According to the study, 95 to 120 samples went through TCR sequencing. Class I HLA alleles were inferred from exome data with POLYSOLVER, and allele-specific HLA loss was detected with LOHHLA.

General study outcomes and caveats: The findings were based on association rather than direct causation, and larger cohorts with long-term follow-up and longitudinal biopsies were deemed needed. Because all patients were from Japan and China, applicability to Western populations was uncertain. Normal lung showed the highest clonality, whereas later-stage lesions appeared to have higher T cell density and diversity but lower clonality. Normal lung had the highest top T cell clone frequencies, which appeared to decline progressively from AAH through AIS, MIA and invasive adenocarcinoma.

The immunoSEQ hsTCRbeta Kit was used to sequence TCR beta CDR3 regions from DNA. Processing in the source paper ran as follows. TCR sequencing data were analysed with the ImmunoSEQ Analyzer. T cell clonality was defined as 1 minus Pielou's evenness, as computed on productive rearrangements. T cell diversity was measured with the inverse Simpson index on productive templates. T cell density was expressed as TCR beta template counts normalized to usable DNA, with usable DNA estimated by amplifying and sequencing housekeeping genes. Two-sided Kruskal-Wallis tests were used to compare TCR metrics across histologic stages. The table comes from immuneACCESS by way of TCRdb, which keeps in-frame sequences with V and J called. Part of the clones is missing from these tables; in studies checked, under half for an unresolved V gene and the rest for unknown reasons. That table supplies the V and J calls and clone size; D and trimming were determined from the DNA. Across this sample there are roughly 2,700 clones, with 81% seen only once. The top ten clonotypes cover approximately 11% of the sample.

Including cysteine and phenylalanine, the CDR3 has 15 amino acids. The entry retains the CDR3 DNA only, 45 bases that are in frame from base 1. V sheds 4 bases and J sheds 1 base, leaving 10 bases between their ends. From the germline V gene, CDR1 is SGHAT and CDR2 is FQNNGV. This clone was seen only once. Its antigen is not yet known. No qualities accompany the bases; no much larger clone lies one base away. Between 2014 and 2017, the patients underwent resection in either Japan or China. The histologic diagnosis of each case was independently confirmed on H&E slides by two lung cancer pathologists. The AllPrep DNA/RNA FFPE Kit was used to isolate DNA from FFPE tissue.

The rearranged segments are TRBV11-2 and TRBJ2-2; the D gene cannot be resolved reliably. The clonotype comes from a person aged 60-80 years with lung adenocarcinoma. The source material was FFPE adjacent normal lung tissue. CDR3 reads: CASSSAGLNTGELFF. The base sequence is TGTGCCAGCAGCTCAGCTGGGCTGAACACCGGGGAGCTGTTTTTT.